A selection of T cell receptor beta chains follows, all from one sample in a study of identical twins. TCRdb reprocessed the 5' RACE reads via MiXCR and lists one record per CDR3 protein. The table includes 450,000 to 650,000 distinct CDR3 sequences, roughly 9.5% detected once. This same sample was also taken into another study, of yellow fever vaccine responses in identical twins.

The sequenced sample consisted of PBMCs. The receptor source for this set is a woman under 30 in good health. The CDR3 runs from the conserved cysteine through the conserved F or W. A D gene is named only where the DNA matches it firmly. Clone size is shown for a subset of rows, as once, few, many or a class of expanded clone.

clone_size: few
v_call: TRBV5-5
d_call: TRBD1
j_call: TRBJ1-5
cdr3_aa: CASSIQGDQPQHF
cdr3_nt: TGTGCCAGCAGCATACAGGGGGATCAGCCCCAGCATTTT

clone_size: NA
v_call: TRBV12-3/TRBV12-4
d_call: NA
j_call: TRBJ1-2
cdr3_aa: CASSFGFGNYGYTF
cdr3_nt: TGTGCCAGCAGTTTCGGGTTCGGTAACTATGGCTACACCTTC

clone_size: NA
v_call: TRBV7-9
d_call: NA
j_call: TRBJ2-5
cdr3_aa: CASSERWNQETQYF
cdr3_nt: TGTGCCAGCAGCGAACGATGGAATCAAGAGACCCAGTACTTC

clone_size: many
v_call: TRBV7-9
d_call: TRBD2
j_call: TRBJ2-4
cdr3_aa: CASSLAGGNIQYF
cdr3_nt: TGTGCCAGCAGCTTAGCGGGAGGGAACATTCAGTACTTC

clone_size: once
v_call: TRBV27
d_call: NA
j_call: TRBJ1-3
cdr3_aa: CASSSGFSGNTIYF
cdr3_nt: TGTGCCAGCAGCTCAGGGTTCTCTGGAAACACCATATATTTT

clone_size: NA
v_call: TRBV6-2/TRBV6-3
d_call: NA
j_call: TRBJ1-3
cdr3_aa: CASSYSMSGLGDKSGNTIYF
cdr3_nt: TGTGCCAGCAGTTACTCGATGTCGGGGCTAGGGGATAAAAGTGGAAACACCATATATTTT

clone_size: few
v_call: TRBV28
d_call: NA
j_call: TRBJ2-3
cdr3_aa: CASSLSQHTDTQYF
cdr3_nt: TGTGCCAGCAGTTTATCTCAGCACACAGATACGCAGTATTTT

clone_size: NA
v_call: TRBV20-1
d_call: NA
j_call: TRBJ2-5
cdr3_aa: CSARGRRNQETQYF
cdr3_nt: TGCAGTGCTAGGGGACGTCGAAACCAAGAGACCCAGTACTTC

clone_size: few
v_call: TRBV7-2
d_call: NA
j_call: TRBJ2-3
cdr3_aa: CASSPGGGLTDTQYF
cdr3_nt: TGTGCCAGCAGCCCAGGGGGAGGGCTCACAGATACGCAGTATTTT

clone_size: few
v_call: TRBV6-1
d_call: NA
j_call: TRBJ1-6
cdr3_aa: CASRLWDNSPLHF
cdr3_nt: TGTGCCAGCAGGCTCTGGGATAATTCACCCCTCCACTTT

clone_size: NA
v_call: TRBV23-1
d_call: TRBD1
j_call: TRBJ2-3
cdr3_aa: CASRSGTGIADTQYF
cdr3_nt: TGCGCCAGCCGATCCGGGACAGGGATCGCAGATACGCAGTATTTT

clone_size: NA
v_call: TRBV7-2
d_call: TRBD2
j_call: TRBJ2-7
cdr3_aa: CASSLRLPTGGVAREQYF
cdr3_nt: TGTGCCAGCAGCTTACGGCTACCGACCGGGGGGGTCGCGCGCGAGCAGTACTTC

clone_size: NA
v_call: TRBV10-1
d_call: NA
j_call: TRBJ2-4
cdr3_aa: CASSRKGGNIQYF
cdr3_nt: TGCGCCAGCAGCCGCAAGGGCGGGAACATTCAGTACTTC

clone_size: few
v_call: TRBV3-1
d_call: TRBD2
j_call: TRBJ2-3
cdr3_aa: CATSPGLAGGDTQYF
cdr3_nt: TGTGCCACCTCCCCTGGACTAGCGGGGGGAGATACGCAGTATTTT

clone_size: few
v_call: TRBV12-3/TRBV12-4
d_call: TRBD2
j_call: TRBJ2-7
cdr3_aa: CASSSGTSGRAGFYEQYF
cdr3_nt: TGTGCCAGCAGTTCCGGGACTAGCGGGAGGGCCGGTTTCTACGAGCAGTACTTC

clone_size: NA
v_call: TRBV12-3/TRBV12-4
d_call: TRBD1
j_call: TRBJ1-1
cdr3_aa: CASSLRQGTNTEAFF
cdr3_nt: TGTGCCAGCAGTTTACGACAGGGAACGAACACTGAAGCTTTCTTT

clone_size: many
v_call: TRBV7-8
d_call: NA
j_call: TRBJ2-5
cdr3_aa: CASSLAGVLIQETQYF
cdr3_nt: TGTGCCAGCAGCTTAGCCGGGGTCCTAATCCAAGAGACCCAGTACTTC

clone_size: NA
v_call: TRBV7-9
d_call: NA
j_call: TRBJ1-5
cdr3_aa: CASSGRDGDQPQHF
cdr3_nt: TGTGCCAGCAGCGGACGGGACGGGGATCAGCCCCAGCATTTT

clone_size: NA
v_call: TRBV19
d_call: NA
j_call: TRBJ2-1
cdr3_aa: CASSMFRNYYNEQFF
cdr3_nt: TGTGCCAGTAGTATGTTCAGGAACTACTACAATGAGCAGTTCTTC

clone_size: few
v_call: TRBV11-2
d_call: NA
j_call: TRBJ1-5
cdr3_aa: CASSSARSQPQHF
cdr3_nt: TGTGCCAGCAGCTCGGCCCGCAGTCAGCCCCAGCATTTT

clone_size: few
v_call: TRBV28
d_call: TRBD2
j_call: TRBJ2-1
cdr3_aa: CASSFLRGVDNEQFF
cdr3_nt: TGTGCCAGCAGTTTCCTGCGGGGGGTAGACAATGAGCAGTTCTTC

clone_size: NA
v_call: TRBV11-2
d_call: NA
j_call: TRBJ2-7
cdr3_aa: CASSLRAVAYEQYF
cdr3_nt: TGTGCCAGCAGCCTCCGGGCCGTAGCCTACGAGCAGTACTTC

clone_size: NA
v_call: TRBV6-2/TRBV6-3
d_call: NA
j_call: TRBJ2-5
cdr3_aa: CASSYSKQRSLRETQYF
cdr3_nt: TGTGCCAGCAGTTACTCGAAACAGAGAAGTTTGAGGGAGACCCAGTACTTC

clone_size: few
v_call: TRBV6-2/TRBV6-3
d_call: NA
j_call: TRBJ2-3
cdr3_aa: CASSYGVGAPGSDTQYF
cdr3_nt: TGTGCCAGCAGTTACGGGGTTGGGGCACCTGGATCAGATACGCAGTATTTT

clone_size: many
v_call: TRBV6-1
d_call: TRBD1
j_call: TRBJ1-2
cdr3_aa: CASGDRSGDRGLNYGYTF
cdr3_nt: TGTGCCAGCGGCGATAGGAGTGGGGACAGGGGGTTAAACTATGGCTACACCTTC

clone_size: many
v_call: TRBV9
d_call: NA
j_call: TRBJ1-6
cdr3_aa: CASSVDNSPLHF
cdr3_nt: TGTGCCAGCAGCGTGGATAATTCACCCCTCCACTTT

clone_size: few
v_call: TRBV30
d_call: NA
j_call: TRBJ2-5
cdr3_aa: CAWSGLNGGQETQYF
cdr3_nt: TGTGCCTGGAGTGGACTGAATGGCGGTCAAGAGACCCAGTACTTC

clone_size: few
v_call: TRBV3-1
d_call: TRBD1
j_call: TRBJ1-1
cdr3_aa: CASSQGSGGQTEAFF
cdr3_nt: TGTGCCAGCAGCCAAGGATCAGGGGGCCAAACTGAAGCTTTCTTT

clone_size: many
v_call: TRBV5-1
d_call: TRBD1
j_call: TRBJ2-6
cdr3_aa: CASNFQGVSSGANVLTF
cdr3_nt: TGCGCCAGCAACTTCCAGGGGGTCTCCTCTGGGGCCAACGTCCTGACTTTC

clone_size: few
v_call: TRBV7-7
d_call: TRBD1
j_call: TRBJ2-5
cdr3_aa: CASGTGEFGETQYF
cdr3_nt: TGTGCTTCGGGGACAGGGGAATTCGGGGAGACCCAGTACTTC

clone_size: few
v_call: TRBV3-1
d_call: NA
j_call: TRBJ2-5
cdr3_aa: CASSPYKIEFGTQYF
cdr3_nt: TGTGCCAGCAGTCCCTATAAGATCGAGTTTGGGACCCAGTACTTC

clone_size: NA
v_call: TRBV3-1
d_call: TRBD2
j_call: TRBJ2-3
cdr3_aa: CASSPASSGGGTDTQYF
cdr3_nt: TGTGCCAGCAGCCCGGCCTCTAGCGGGGGAGGCACAGATACGCAGTATTTT

clone_size: many
v_call: TRBV12-3/TRBV12-4
d_call: NA
j_call: TRBJ1-6
cdr3_aa: CASSRGGAANSPLHF
cdr3_nt: TGTGCCAGCAGTCGGGGGGGAGCCGCAAATTCACCCCTCCACTTT

clone_size: NA
v_call: TRBV29-1
d_call: NA
j_call: TRBJ1-3
cdr3_aa: CSILGTYRNTIYF
cdr3_nt: TGCAGCATACTAGGGACTTACCGAAACACCATATATTTT

clone_size: NA
v_call: TRBV28
d_call: TRBD2
j_call: TRBJ2-7
cdr3_aa: CTSTSGRDYEQYF
cdr3_nt: TGTACCAGCACCAGCGGGAGAGACTACGAGCAGTACTTC

clone_size: few
v_call: TRBV5-6
d_call: NA
j_call: TRBJ2-2
cdr3_aa: CASSLGGFGELFF
cdr3_nt: TGTGCCAGCAGCTTGGGTGGCTTCGGGGAGCTGTTTTTT

clone_size: few
v_call: TRBV6-8
d_call: TRBD2
j_call: TRBJ2-1
cdr3_aa: CASSYSGRQYNEQFF
cdr3_nt: TGTGCCAGCAGTTATAGCGGGAGGCAATACAATGAGCAGTTCTTC

clone_size: NA
v_call: TRBV18
d_call: TRBD2
j_call: TRBJ2-1
cdr3_aa: CASSPILAGGTYNEQFF
cdr3_nt: TGTGCCAGCTCACCAATACTAGCGGGGGGCACCTACAATGAGCAGTTCTTC

clone_size: few
v_call: TRBV9
d_call: TRBD2
j_call: TRBJ2-3
cdr3_aa: CASSVASGGGDTQYF
cdr3_nt: TGTGCCAGCAGCGTAGCTAGCGGGGGAGGAGATACGCAGTATTTT

clone_size: few
v_call: TRBV6-5
d_call: NA
j_call: TRBJ2-1
cdr3_aa: CASSSSPPWAPIYNEQFF
cdr3_nt: TGTGCCAGCAGTTCTTCCCCCCCATGGGCCCCCATATACAATGAGCAGTTCTTC

clone_size: few
v_call: TRBV7-2
d_call: TRBD1
j_call: TRBJ2-3
cdr3_aa: CASSLRGQGAYSDTQYF
cdr3_nt: TGTGCCAGCAGCTTAAGAGGACAGGGGGCTTATTCAGATACGCAGTATTTT

clone_size: NA
v_call: TRBV12-3/TRBV12-4
d_call: TRBD1
j_call: TRBJ2-3
cdr3_aa: CASSSRQGRTDTQYF
cdr3_nt: TGTGCCAGCAGCTCAAGACAGGGACGCACAGATACGCAGTATTTT

clone_size: few
v_call: TRBV7-2
d_call: TRBD2
j_call: TRBJ2-5
cdr3_aa: CASSPGGKGETQYF
cdr3_nt: TGTGCCAGCAGCCCGGGGGGAAAGGGAGAGACCCAGTACTTC